Listed here is a single T cell receptor beta chain. The antigen remains unidentified. In each case, RNA was isolated and then reverse transcribed into cDNA as the sequencing template. Assay used: immunoSEQ multiplex PCR; TCRdb lists only in-frame clones, some missing. The data contain approximately 160,000 clones, less than 80% of them singletons. Germline-derived CDR1 and CDR2 are LNHDA and SQIVND (reference sequence). The CDR3 sequence is 16 residues long. The V and J ends lost 6 bases and 3 bases respectively, with 18 bases between them. The treatment was: oral pan-JAK inhibitor, 5-10 mg twice daily. These data originate in a study of CD8+ T cells in alopecia areata. Study-wide results and limits: Lesional scalp exceeded normal scalp in clonality, especially in alopecia totalis/universalis.

The chain links TRBV19 to TRBJ1-5; D ambiguous. The sequence was collected from a human donor with alopecia areata. Sequencing used CD4+ T cells sorted from blood, obtained at week 24, from a patient treated with tofacitinib. The DNA for the CDR3 is TGTGCCAGTAGCCCCTCGGGAGGTATCCCCAATCAGCCCCAGCATTTT. It yields the protein CASSPSGGIPNQPQHF. Together with reference TRBV19 and TRBJ1-5, the CDR3 gives the full variable domain: DGGITQSPKYLFRKEGQNVTLSCEQNLNHDAMYWYRQDPGQGLRLIYYSQIVNDFQKGDIAEGYSVSREKKESFPLTVTSAQKNPTAFYLCASSPSGGIPNQPQHFGDGTRLSIL.